The T cell receptor (beta chain) under discussion was sequenced for a study of blood T cell repertoires in COVID-19. Produced via immunoSEQ multiplex PCR; TCRdb's table is partial and in-frame only. The table lists 140,000 or so clones, about 83% of them singletons. CDR3 length equals 15 residues. The germline CDR1 and CDR2 sequences are SGHTA and FQGNSA. V was cut by 4 bases and J by 0 bases, with 7 bases left in between. The gene calls are TRBV7-2 and TRBJ1-6, with unresolved D. Sequenced sample: peripheral blood. This TCR came from a woman aged 50 to 60 with active or convalescent COVID-19. This chain's CDR3 is CASSSTSSYNSPLHF. The CDR3 DNA follows: TGTGCCAGCAGCTCCACGAGCTCCTATAATTCACCCCTCCACTTT.